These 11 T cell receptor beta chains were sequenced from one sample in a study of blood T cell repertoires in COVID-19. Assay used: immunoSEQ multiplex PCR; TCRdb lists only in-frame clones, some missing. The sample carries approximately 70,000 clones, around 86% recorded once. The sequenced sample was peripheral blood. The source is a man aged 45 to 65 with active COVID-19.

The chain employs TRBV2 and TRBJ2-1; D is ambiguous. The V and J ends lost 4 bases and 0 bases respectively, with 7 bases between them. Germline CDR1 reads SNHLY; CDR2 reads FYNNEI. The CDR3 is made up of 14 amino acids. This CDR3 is CASSGGVSYNEQFF. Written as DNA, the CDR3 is TGTGCCAGCAGTGGAGGTGTCTCCTACAATGAGCAGTTCTTC. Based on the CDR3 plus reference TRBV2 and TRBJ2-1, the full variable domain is EPEVTQTPSHQVTQMGQEVILRCVPISNHLYFYWYRQILGQKVEFLVSFYNNEISEKSEIFDDQFSVERPDGSNFTLKIRSTKLEDSAMYFCASSGGVSYNEQFFGPGTRLTVL.

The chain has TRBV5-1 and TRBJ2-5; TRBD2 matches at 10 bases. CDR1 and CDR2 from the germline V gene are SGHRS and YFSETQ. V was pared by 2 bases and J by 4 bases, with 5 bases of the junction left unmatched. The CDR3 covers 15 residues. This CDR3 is CASSFGLAEIETQYF. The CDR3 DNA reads TGCGCCAGCAGCTTCGGACTAGCGGAAATAGAGACCCAGTACTTC.

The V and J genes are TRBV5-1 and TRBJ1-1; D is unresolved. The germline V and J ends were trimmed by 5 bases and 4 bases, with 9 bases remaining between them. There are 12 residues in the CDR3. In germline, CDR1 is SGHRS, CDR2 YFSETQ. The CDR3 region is CASSLSSTEAFF. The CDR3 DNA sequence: TGCGCCAGCAGTTTGAGTAGCACTGAAGCTTTCTTT.

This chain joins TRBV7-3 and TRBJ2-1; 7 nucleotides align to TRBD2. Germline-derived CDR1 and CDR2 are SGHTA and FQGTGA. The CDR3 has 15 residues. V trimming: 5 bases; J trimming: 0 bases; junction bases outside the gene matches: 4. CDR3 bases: TGTGCCAGCAGCACCCTAGCGGCCTCCTACAATGAGCAGTTCTTC. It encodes CASSTLAASYNEQFF.

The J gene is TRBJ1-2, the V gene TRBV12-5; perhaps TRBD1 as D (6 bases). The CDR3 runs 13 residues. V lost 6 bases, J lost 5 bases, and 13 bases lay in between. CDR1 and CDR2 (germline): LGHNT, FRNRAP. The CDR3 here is CASGFGQSYGYTF. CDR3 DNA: TGTGCTAGTGGCTTCGGACAGTCTTATGGCTACACCTTC.

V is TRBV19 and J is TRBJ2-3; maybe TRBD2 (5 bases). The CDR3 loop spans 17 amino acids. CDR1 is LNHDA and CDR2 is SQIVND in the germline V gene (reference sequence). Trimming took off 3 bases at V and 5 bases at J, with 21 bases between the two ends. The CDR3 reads CASSISTGRIVGDTQYF. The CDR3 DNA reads TGTGCCAGTAGTATTTCAACGGGAAGGATAGTGGGAGATACGCAGTATTTT. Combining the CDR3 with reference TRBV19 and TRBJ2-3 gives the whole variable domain DGGITQSPKYLFRKEGQNVTLSCEQNLNHDAMYWYRQDPGQGLRLIYYSQIVNDFQKGDIAEGYSVSREKKESFPLTVTSAQKNPTAFYLCASSISTGRIVGDTQYFGPGTRLTVL.

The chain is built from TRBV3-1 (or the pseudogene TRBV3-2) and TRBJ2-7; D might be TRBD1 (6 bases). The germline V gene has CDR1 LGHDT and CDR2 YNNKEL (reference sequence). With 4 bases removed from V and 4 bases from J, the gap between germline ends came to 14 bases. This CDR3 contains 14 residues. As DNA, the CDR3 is TGTGCCAGCAGCCGAAGGGACACCTTTTACGAGCAGTACTTC. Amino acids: CASSRRDTFYEQYF.

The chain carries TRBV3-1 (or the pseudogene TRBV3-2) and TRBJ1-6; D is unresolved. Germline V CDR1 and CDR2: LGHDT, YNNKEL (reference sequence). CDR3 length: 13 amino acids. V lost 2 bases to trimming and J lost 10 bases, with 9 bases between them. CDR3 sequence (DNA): TGTGCCAGCAGCCAATCCTCCGTATCACCCCTCCACTTT. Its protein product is CASSQSSVSPLHF.

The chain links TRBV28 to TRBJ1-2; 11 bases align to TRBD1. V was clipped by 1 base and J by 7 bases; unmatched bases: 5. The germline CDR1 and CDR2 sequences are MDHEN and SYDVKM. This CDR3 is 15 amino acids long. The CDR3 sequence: CASSLYRTGGSGYTF. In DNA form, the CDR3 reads TGTGCCAGCAGTTTATACAGGACAGGGGGCTCTGGCTACACCTTC.

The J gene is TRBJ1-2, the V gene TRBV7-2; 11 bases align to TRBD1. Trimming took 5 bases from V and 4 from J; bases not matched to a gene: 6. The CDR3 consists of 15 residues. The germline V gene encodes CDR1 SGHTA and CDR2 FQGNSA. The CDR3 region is CASSLGTGGGYGYTF. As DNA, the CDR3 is TGTGCCAGCAGCCTCGGGACAGGGGGGGGCTATGGCTACACCTTC.

CDR3 bases: TGTGCCAGCTCACCTTCTCCTTACAGGGGGACGGGCAATGAGCAGTTCTTC. Translation gives CASSPSPYRGTGNEQFF. V is TRBV18 and J is TRBJ2-1; 8 bases line up with TRBD1. The CDR3 length is 17 residues. Germline CDR1 and CDR2: KGHSH and LQKENI. The trim removed 3 bases at V and 6 bases at J, leaving 13 bases unmatched. The variable domain in full, with the rest retrieved from reference TRBV18 and TRBJ2-1, is NAGVMQNPRHLVRRRGQEARLRCSPMKGHSHVYWYRQLPEEGLKFMVYLQKENIIDESGMPKERFSAEFPKEGPSILRIQQVVRGDSAAYFCASSPSPYRGTGNEQFFGPGTRLTVL.